These 20 T cell receptor beta chains were all obtained from the same sample, sequenced in a study of human T cells and chemical hapten exposure. Time point here: patch test 2, 6 weeks after DPC sensitization. The treatment denotes: therapeutic diphenylcyclopropenone sensitization with weekly scalp DPC. TCRdb re-called the RACE reads with MiXCR, one entry per CDR3 protein. The table lists 110,000 to 150,000 distinct CDR3 sequences, over 9.5% of them singletons. Sequencing used whole blood, obtained in connection with sensitization to the hapten diphenylcyclopropenone (DPC). Every receptor here comes from a woman in her 50s with alopecia areata. Some clones in this sample may be carry-over from other donors' samples.

CDR3 nucleotides: TGTGCCAGCGTGCTGGGGACAGAAGAGACCCAGTACTTC. The encoded protein is CASVLGTEETQYF. The V and J genes are TRBV12-3 or TRBV12-4 and TRBJ2-5, with TRBD1 matching over 7 bases. J lost 3 bases, V lost 8 bases, and 6 bases had no gene match. This CDR3 has 13 residues.

This chain uses TRBV4-3 with TRBJ2-6, with D perhaps TRBD1 (5 bases). CDR3 size: 17 residues. Between the trimmed V and J ends, which lost 0 bases and 1 base, there was a span of 10 bases. From germline, CDR1 is LGHNA and CDR2 YSLEER. As DNA, the CDR3 is TGCGCCAGCAGCCAAGAGGGTTCAGGGTCTGGGGCCAACGTCCTGACTTTC. It specifies CASSQEGSGSGANVLTF.

This clonotype was picked up a small number of times. The chain recombines TRBV6-6 with TRBJ1-1; no firm D call. Trimming took off 3 bases at V and 0 bases at J, with 5 bases between the two ends. The CDR3 has 13 residues. The germline gives CDR1 MNHNY, CDR2 SVGAGI (reference sequence). The CDR3 DNA reads as TGTGCCAGCAGTTATTCAGTGAACACTGAAGCTTTCTTT. Protein sequence: CASSYSVNTEAFF.

The chain combines TRBV9 with TRBJ1-5; D call uncertain. Germline V gene data show CDR1 as SGDLS and CDR2 as YYNGEE. The CDR3 has 13 residues. The ends were cut back, 3 bases at V and 8 bases at J, with 12 bases in the middle. The CDR3 is CASSAQDLEPQHF. CDR3 in DNA: TGTGCCAGCAGCGCGCAGGATCTTGAGCCCCAGCATTTT.

This clonotype turned up a few times. V gene TRBV30 combines with J gene TRBJ1-1, with a tentative D call TRBD1 (5 bases). V lost 1 base, J lost 5 bases, and 14 bases lay in between. Germline V CDR1 and CDR2: GTSNPN, SVGIG (reference sequence). The CDR3 loop spans 14 amino acids. CDR3 in DNA: TGTGCCTGGAGTGGCAGGGTGGGGAGGACTGAAGCTTTCTTT. Its translation: CAWSGRVGRTEAFF.

This clonotype appeared a few times. The chain carries TRBV28 and TRBJ1-3; D may be TRBD1 (6 bases). This CDR3 spans 16 amino acids. V gave up 6 bases and J gave up 4 bases, with 19 bases separating them. Germline CDR1 reads MDHEN; CDR2 reads SYDVKM. CDR3 region: CASRLTSGGGGNTIYF. The CDR3 bases are TGTGCCAGCAGATTAACCTCCGGGGGCGGCGGAAACACCATATATTTT. The full variable domain, its missing parts supplied by reference TRBV28 and TRBJ1-3, is DVKVTQSSRYLVKRTGEKVFLECVQDMDHENMFWYRQDPGLGLRLIYFSYDVKMKEKGDIPEGYSVSREKKERFSLILESASTNQTSMYLCASRLTSGGGGNTIYFGEGSWLTVV.

As for this clonotype: A read error is possible here, since a much larger clone lies one base away. Because it lacks the conserved phenylalanine or tryptophan at the end, this CDR3 is likely a read error. The chain joins TRBV2 to TRBJ2-5, with 8 bases fitting TRBD1. The CDR3 extends over 16 amino acids. Unmatched junction bases numbered 9, after V lost 0 bases and J lost 6 bases. Germline V gene sequence: CDR1 SNHLY, CDR2 FYNNEI. The CDR3 here is CASSEALSGGEKTQYL. DNA for the CDR3: TGTGCCAGCAGTGAAGCGCTGTCAGGGGGCGAAAAGACCCAGTACCTC.

The V gene is TRBV9, the J gene TRBJ1-1; D gene ambiguous. The V gene's germline CDR1 is SGDLS and CDR2 YYNGEE. This CDR3 has 14 residues. With 3 bases removed from V and 1 base from J, the gap between germline ends came to 10 bases. Here the CDR3 reads CASSGDRTNTEAFF. The CDR3 bases are TGTGCCAGCAGCGGCGACCGGACGAACACTGAAGCTTTCTTT.

The chain couples TRBV5-6 to TRBJ2-2; D uncertain. CDR1 and CDR2 (germline): SGHDT, YYEEEE. The CDR3 consists of 13 residues. The germline V and J ends were trimmed by 1 base and 6 bases, with 7 bases remaining between them. CDR3: CASSLTDAGELFF. Written as DNA, the CDR3 is TGTGCCAGCAGCTTGACGGATGCCGGGGAGCTGTTTTTT.

This clonotype has at least ten counts. The rearrangement links TRBV6-4 to TRBJ2-3; D is unresolved. This CDR3 contains 13 residues. Germline loops: CDR1 MRHNA, CDR2 SNTAGT. V lost 2 bases, J lost 3 bases, and 6 bases lay in between. CDR3 residues: CASSDGSTDTQYF. The CDR3 DNA reads TGTGCCAGCAGTGACGGCTCAACAGATACGCAGTATTTT.

This clonotype was seen more than once but under ten times. The chain is built from TRBV28 and TRBJ2-3; a possible D gene is TRBD1 (6 bases). Germline CDR1 is MDHEN and CDR2 is SYDVKM. This CDR3 has 15 amino acids. The V end was cut by 1 base, the J end by 2 bases, with 10 bases between. The CDR3 DNA follows: TGTGCCAGCAGTTTATCAGGGGCCGACACAGATACGCAGTATTTT. It yields the protein CASSLSGADTDTQYF.

Of note for this clonotype: The junction differs from germline at one of its ends, possibly a read error. The J gene is TRBJ2-4, the V gene TRBV7-9; the D is unclear. CDR1 and CDR2 (germline): SEHNR, FQNEAQ (reference sequence). CDR3 length: 8 residues. The CDR3 coding sequence is TGTGCCAGCAGCCCTCGGAACTTC. Encoded protein: CASSPRNF.

The V call is TRBV11-2, the J call TRBJ1-4; a weak D match, TRBD1 (5 bases). The V and J ends lost 5 bases and 3 bases respectively, with 10 bases between them. The CDR3 consists of 14 residues. Germline CDR1 is SGHAT and CDR2 is FQNNGV. The CDR3 loop is CASSLGPSNEKLFF. The CDR3 region has the DNA TGTGCCAGCAGCCTGGGACCGTCTAATGAAAAACTGTTTTTT.

V and J are TRBV29-1 and TRBJ1-2; 8 bases map to TRBD1. Germline V lookup: CDR1 SQVTM, CDR2 ANQGSEA. V shed 7 bases, J shed 8 bases, and the junction held 6 bases outside the gene matches. CDR3 length equals 11 residues. CDR3 nucleotide sequence: TGCAGCGCCAGGACAGGGCACGGCTACACCTTC. Its translation: CSARTGHGYTF.

This clonotype was seen only a few times. This chain uses TRBV12-3 or TRBV12-4 with TRBJ2-7, with 7 bases fitting TRBD1. The V and J ends lost 6 bases and 2 bases, in that order; junction bases with no gene match: 7. CDR3 length: 14 residues. The CDR3 nucleotides are TGTGCCAGCAGCCCGGGACAGACTGCCTACGAGCAGTACTTC. Amino acids: CASSPGQTAYEQYF.

This clonotype was seen only a few times. The rearrangement uses TRBV7-8 and TRBJ2-7; D not certain. The germline V gene has CDR1 SGHVS and CDR2 FQNEAQ. V was clipped by 3 bases and J by 3 bases, with 12 bases between them. This CDR3 is built from 14 residues. CDR3 nucleotides: TGTGCCAGCAGCTTTAGCCACCGCGACTACGAGCAGTACTTC. Protein: CASSFSHRDYEQYF. The complete variable domain, with remaining parts taken from reference TRBV7-8 and TRBJ2-7, reads GAGVSQSPRYKVAKRGQDVALRCDPISGHVSLFWYQQALGQGPEFLTYFQNEAQLDKSGLPSDRFFAERPEGSVSTLKIQRTQQEDSAVYLCASSFSHRDYEQYFGPGTRLTVT.

The chain combines TRBV6-4 with TRBJ2-1, with TRBD2 matching 8 bases. This CDR3 contains 15 residues. Germline-derived CDR1 and CDR2 are MRHNA and SNTAGT. V shed 2 bases, J shed 2 bases, and the junction held 2 bases outside the gene matches. CDR3 in DNA: TGTGCCAGCAGTGACGAAGCGGGAGCCTACAATGAGCAGTTCTTC. Amino acid sequence: CASSDEAGAYNEQFF.

There are a few counts of this clonotype. The rearrangement joins TRBV6-6 to TRBJ1-6; D is undetermined. The V end lost 0 bases, the J end lost 10 bases, and 7 bases lay between the germline ends. Germline loops: CDR1 MNHNY, CDR2 SVGAGI (reference sequence). This CDR3 contains 13 residues. The CDR3 region has the DNA TGTGCCAGCAGTTACTCGACTCAATCACCCCTCCACTTT. Translated: CASSYSTQSPLHF.

At least ten counts were recorded for this clonotype. The gene calls are TRBV20-1 and TRBJ2-3; TRBD1 is a possible D gene (6 bases). The CDR3 runs to 13 residues. Trimming left V 5 bases short and J 8 bases short, with 17 bases between. Per germline, CDR1 DFQATT and CDR2 SNEGSKA (reference sequence). As DNA, the CDR3 is TGCAGTGCTCCTTTGACAGGATCGGGTACGCAGTATTTT. Translation gives CSAPLTGSGTQYF.

The chain couples TRBV7-2 to TRBJ2-3, with 10 bases lining up with TRBD2. This CDR3 is 18 amino acids long. Trimming cost V 8 bases and J 6 bases; bases outside gene matches: 20. Per the germline V gene, CDR1 is SGHTA and CDR2 is FQGNSA. CDR3 sequence: CASRRRLAGVEGSDTQYF. The CDR3 nucleotides read TGTGCCAGCCGGAGAAGGCTAGCGGGAGTAGAGGGGTCGGATACGCAGTATTTT.